This TCR beta chain is drawn from a study of blood T cell repertoires in COVID-19. Across the study: Sources were T cells, B-cell-depleted T cells, or PBMCs; the material itself was cDNA or gDNA.

As handled by the study authors: Amplified reference gene primers provided the basis for estimating nucleated cell counts. Here immunoSEQ multiplex PCR was the method, and the copy in TCRdb shows in-frame clones only, minus some. For V, J and clone size, that table is used; D and trimming come from the DNA. The sample lists 200,000 to 250,000 clones, approximately 86% occurring once. The specimen sequenced was peripheral blood. The receptor was isolated from an elderly man with acute or convalescent COVID-19.

The CDR3 DNA sequence: TGTGCCAAAAGTACAGGAGACTCCTACGAGCAGTACTTC. It yields the protein CAKSTGDSYEQYF. The V gene is TRBV21-1, the J gene TRBJ2-7; TRBD1 is the table's D call and was not checked against the DNA. TRBV21-1 corresponds to a pseudogene. This CDR3 has 13 amino acids.